These T cell receptor beta chains were read from a single sample in a study of regulatory T cells in long-lasting Graves disease. MiXCR, applied by TCRdb to the multiplex PCR reads, yields one record per CDR3 protein. The profile shows 500,000 or so distinct CDR3 sequences, approximately 16% of them singletons. This same sample was also part of a study on T cells in Graves' hyperthyroidism and ophthalmopathy.

This material consisted of peripheral blood mononuclear cells (PBMCs), taken at new diagnosis, from a patient treated with antithyroid drugs. These receptors all stem from a woman aged 35-65 years with Graves disease. Each CDR3 is given with its conserved first and last residue. A D gene is named only where the DNA matches it firmly. Expanded clones are given a class, and other clones once, few, many or no size at all.

j_gene: TRBJ2-1; len: 14; v_gene: TRBV13; abundance: many; d_gene: TRBD2; CDR3aa: CASRGLARYNEQFF; CDR3nt: TGTGCCAGCAGGGGACTAGCGCGTTACAATGAGCAGTTCTTC
j_gene: TRBJ2-3; len: 20; v_gene: TRBV15; abundance: .; d_gene: TRBD2; CDR3aa: CATSRDLAGGLRPEKDTQYF; CDR3nt: TGTGCCACCAGCAGAGATCTAGCGGGGGGCCTCCGACCTGAGAAAGATACGCAGTATTTT
j_gene: TRBJ2-5; len: 15; v_gene: TRBV11-2; abundance: .; d_gene: TRBD2; CDR3aa: CASSLDWTSPETQYF; CDR3nt: TGTGCCAGCAGCTTAGATTGGACTAGTCCAGAGACCCAGTACTTC
j_gene: TRBJ1-2; len: 13; v_gene: TRBV29-1; abundance: .; d_gene: TRBD1; CDR3aa: CSVASGGENGYTF; CDR3nt: TGCAGCGTGGCCTCAGGGGGCGAGAATGGCTACACCTTC
j_gene: TRBJ1-5; len: 15; v_gene: TRBV5-1; abundance: .; d_gene: .; CDR3aa: CASRFGSESNQPQHF; CDR3nt: TGCGCCAGCAGATTTGGTTCGGAAAGCAATCAGCCCCAGCATTTT
j_gene: TRBJ1-2; len: 14; v_gene: TRBV3-1; abundance: many; d_gene: .; CDR3aa: CASSQELVNYGYTF; CDR3nt: TGTGCCAGCAGCCAAGAACTGGTTAACTATGGCTACACCTTC
j_gene: TRBJ2-7; len: 12; v_gene: TRBV12-3/TRBV12-4; abundance: many; d_gene: .; CDR3aa: CASSYNSNEQYF; CDR3nt: TGTGCCAGCAGTTACAACAGCAACGAGCAGTACTTC
j_gene: TRBJ1-4; len: 17; v_gene: TRBV7-6; abundance: many; d_gene: .; CDR3aa: CASSPRRGNDPEEKLFF; CDR3nt: TGTGCCAGCAGCCCCCGAAGGGGGAATGACCCCGAAGAAAAACTGTTTTTT
j_gene: TRBJ2-1; len: 13; v_gene: TRBV20-1; abundance: many; d_gene: TRBD2; CDR3aa: CSARGGGAREQFF; CDR3nt: TGCAGTGCTCGAGGCGGGGGGGCCCGTGAGCAGTTCTTC
j_gene: TRBJ2-6; len: 16; v_gene: TRBV5-1; abundance: few; d_gene: TRBD1; CDR3aa: CASNTGQVSGANVLTF; CDR3nt: TGCGCCAGCAACACGGGACAGGTCTCTGGGGCCAACGTCCTGACTTTC
j_gene: TRBJ1-3; len: 11; v_gene: TRBV20-1; abundance: few; d_gene: .; CDR3aa: CSAGMGNTIYF; CDR3nt: TGCAGTGCTGGGATGGGAAACACCATATATTTT
j_gene: TRBJ2-5; len: 14; v_gene: TRBV29-1; abundance: many; d_gene: .; CDR3aa: CSVVPPGKWETQYF; CDR3nt: TGCAGCGTTGTCCCCCCGGGGAAATGGGAGACCCAGTACTTC
j_gene: TRBJ2-1; len: 14; v_gene: TRBV12-3/TRBV12-4; abundance: .; d_gene: TRBD2; CDR3aa: CASRRTSGGARPFF; CDR3nt: TGTGCCAGCAGGCGGACTAGCGGGGGGGCCCGCCCGTTCTTC
j_gene: TRBJ1-2; len: 15; v_gene: TRBV3-1; abundance: few; d_gene: .; CDR3aa: CASSQMGETLGGYTF; CDR3nt: TGTGCCAGCAGCCAGATGGGGGAGACTCTTGGCGGCTACACCTTC
j_gene: TRBJ2-3; len: 14; v_gene: TRBV10-3; abundance: many; d_gene: .; CDR3aa: CAIRGLGSTDTQYF; CDR3nt: TGTGCCATCAGAGGACTCGGAAGCACAGATACGCAGTATTTT
j_gene: TRBJ1-2; len: 15; v_gene: TRBV28; abundance: many; d_gene: .; CDR3aa: CASSLIRSTNYGYTF; CDR3nt: TGTGCCAGCAGTTTAATACGCTCGACAAACTATGGCTACACCTTC
j_gene: TRBJ2-1; len: 14; v_gene: TRBV6-1; abundance: many; d_gene: TRBD1; CDR3aa: CASSRTGSSNEQFF; CDR3nt: TGTGCCAGCAGCAGGACAGGGTCCTCCAATGAGCAGTTCTTC
j_gene: TRBJ1-5; len: 14; v_gene: TRBV12-3/TRBV12-4; abundance: many; d_gene: .; CDR3aa: CASTAGGLNQPQHF; CDR3nt: TGTGCCAGCACCGCTGGGGGCCTGAATCAGCCCCAGCATTTT
j_gene: TRBJ1-1; len: 12; v_gene: TRBV11-2; abundance: .; d_gene: .; CDR3aa: CASSLYGGSAFF; CDR3nt: TGTGCCAGCAGCTTATATGGAGGGTCAGCTTTCTTT
j_gene: TRBJ1-4; len: 16; v_gene: TRBV5-1; abundance: many; d_gene: TRBD1; CDR3aa: CASSTRGTGQNEKLFF; CDR3nt: TGCGCCAGCAGCACTCGTGGGACAGGCCAAAATGAAAAACTGTTTTTT
j_gene: TRBJ1-5; len: 13; v_gene: TRBV29-1; abundance: few; d_gene: .; CDR3aa: CSVEGPNNQPQHF; CDR3nt: TGCAGCGTTGAGGGACCTAACAATCAGCCCCAGCATTTT
j_gene: TRBJ2-7; len: 15; v_gene: TRBV6-2/TRBV6-3; abundance: few; d_gene: TRBD2; CDR3aa: CASTLADSKTYEQYF; CDR3nt: TGTGCCAGCACCCTAGCGGACTCAAAAACCTACGAGCAGTACTTC
j_gene: TRBJ2-1; len: 15; v_gene: TRBV24-1; abundance: many; d_gene: .; CDR3aa: CATSPRGGGVDEQFF; CDR3nt: TGTGCCACCAGTCCACGAGGAGGCGGGGTCGATGAGCAGTTCTTC